A selection of T cell receptor beta chains follows, all from one sample in a study of blood T cells in healthy people across ages. TCRdb re-analysed the 5' RACE reads in MiXCR, keeping a single row per CDR3 protein. The table has almost 1 million distinct CDR3 sequences, just over 50% seen once. The sequenced material came from blood. The source is a woman in her sixties or seventies in good health. The CDR3 runs from the conserved cysteine through the conserved F or W. Each record gives: D gene, V gene, J gene, clone size, CDR3 DNA, CDR3 protein. A D gene is named only where the DNA matches it firmly. For some rows the clone size is stated as once, few or many, or as a class when expanded; others skip it.

>-|TRBV7-6|TRBJ2-1|-
TGTGCCAGCAGCCCAAACATCCCTTACAATGAGCAGTTCTTC
CASSPNIPYNEQFF
>TRBD1|TRBV28|TRBJ1-4|-
TGTGCCAGCCGACCGCACGGGACAGGGAACGAAAAACTGTTTTTT
CASRPHGTGNEKLFF
>TRBD2|TRBV7-9|TRBJ2-7|-
TGTGCCAGCAGCGCCCGTTTGGGCGGGAGGAGGCACGAGCAGTACTTC
CASSARLGGRRHEQYF
>-|TRBV6-4|TRBJ2-3|-
TGTGCCAGCAATGACTCATTTGGAGATACGCAGTATTTT
CASNDSFGDTQYF
>TRBD2|TRBV7-2|TRBJ2-1|-
TGTGCCAGCAGCTTTCGTCAGGGACTAGCGCCTCACAATGAGCAGTTCTTC
CASSFRQGLAPHNEQFF
>TRBD2|TRBV4-1|TRBJ2-2|-
TGCGCCAGCAGCCAAGAAGGGGAGGGCACCGGGGAGCTGTTTTTT
CASSQEGEGTGELFF
>TRBD1|TRBV28|TRBJ1-2|few
TGTGCCAGCAGTTTCACAGGGGCGGGGTATGGCTACACCTTC
CASSFTGAGYGYTF
>-|TRBV4-3|TRBJ2-7|many
TGCGCCAGCAGCCAAGAGATTGTCCGCTACGAGCAGTACTTC
CASSQEIVRYEQYF
>-|TRBV18|TRBJ2-5|-
TGTGCCAGCTCACCACCGGTGACCCCTCCTACCCAGTACTTC
CASSPPVTPPTQYF
>-|TRBV5-5|TRBJ1-4|-
TGTGCCAGCAACAACGCAAGAGGGAATGAAAAACTGTTTTTT
CASNNARGNEKLFF
>TRBD1|TRBV4-2|TRBJ1-2|few
TGTGCCAGCAGCCAAGAGGCCCGGACAGGGTGGGATGGCTACACCTTC
CASSQEARTGWDGYTF
>TRBD2|TRBV29-1|TRBJ2-7|many
TGCAGCGTGGACGTAGCGGGAGTAGGCGAGCAGTACTTC
CSVDVAGVGEQYF
>TRBD1|TRBV4-1|TRBJ1-1|few
TGCGCCAGCAGCCAAGGGGGGGCGACAGGGGGGAGGACTGAAGCTTTCTTT
CASSQGGATGGRTEAFF